This T cell receptor (beta chain) was sequenced during a study of human T cells and chemical hapten exposure. Study results and caveats: All donors were alopecia patients, so their immunity may differ from that of healthy people.

Time point noted: pre-sensitization, week 0. This sample's treatment: therapeutic diphenylcyclopropenone sensitization with weekly scalp DPC. To note about this clonotype: Its antigen is currently unknown.

As handled by the study authors: Per-sample TCR counts ranged from roughly 23,224 to 750,000, median approximately 98,000. In TCRdb, the RACE reads were re-called with MiXCR into one record per CDR3 protein. TCRdb assigned the V and J calls; the authors' analysis was not used. This table holds approximately 60,000 distinct CDR3 sequences, about 11% found once. This TCR came from a woman aged 40 to 49 with alopecia areata. Some clones in this sample may be carry-over from other donors' samples. Sequencing was performed on whole blood, taken in connection with sensitization to the hapten diphenylcyclopropenone (DPC).

CDR3 protein: CASSSPGGANQPQHF. CDR3 sequence (DNA): TGTGCCAGCAGTTCCCCGGGAGGGGCCAATCAGCCCCAGCATTTT. This chain links TRBV28 with TRBJ1-5; perhaps TRBD1 as D (5 bases). The CDR3 loop spans 15 amino acids. Germline CDR1 and CDR2: MDHEN and SYDVKM. Trimming removed 4 bases at V and 3 bases at J, with 13 bases between.